The 26 T cell receptor beta chains presented below share a single source sample, sequenced in a study of cytomegalovirus exposure and HLA in healthy donors. The protocol was immunoSEQ multiplex PCR, while the TCRdb copy is restricted to in-frame clones and leaves out a portion. The table lists around 150,000 clones, just under 90% of them singletons. Material for sequencing was PBMCs. All receptors come from a woman aged 18-30 years in good health and CMV-seropositive.

This clone was found a few times. This chain links TRBV2 with TRBJ2-7; the D is unclear. The CDR3 spans 10 residues. Germline CDR1 SNHLY, CDR2 FYNNEI. Trimming pared 6 bases from V and 7 bases from J, leaving 7 bases between. CDR3 sequence reads: CASRVGEQYF. DNA for the CDR3: TGTGCCAGCAGGGTCGGGGAGCAGTACTTC. Full variable domain (outside the CDR3, taken from reference TRBV2 and TRBJ2-7): EPEVTQTPSHQVTQMGQEVILRCVPISNHLYFYWYRQILGQKVEFLVSFYNNEISEKSEIFDDQFSVERPDGSNFTLKIRSTKLEDSAMYFCASRVGEQYFGPGTRLTVT.

The V and J genes are TRBV6-6 and TRBJ2-7, with 7 bases lining up with TRBD2. V gave up 6 bases and J gave up 0 bases; unmatched junction bases: 5. CDR3 size: 14 residues. Germline V CDR1 and CDR2: MNHNY, SVGAGI (reference sequence). The CDR3 here is CASSLLANSYEQYF. The CDR3 bases are TGTGCCAGCAGCCTACTAGCGAACTCCTACGAGCAGTACTTC.

The chain is built from TRBV11-3 and TRBJ2-3, with D perhaps matching TRBD2 (6 bases). The V gene's germline CDR1 is SGHNT and CDR2 YENEEA. Deletions cut 5 bases from V and 0 bases from J, with 12 bases between. The CDR3 consists of 15 residues. The CDR3 DNA follows: TGTGCCAGCAGCGCCACGGGGACTAGCACAGATACGCAGTATTTT. Translation gives CASSATGTSTDTQYF.

The V gene is TRBV30, the J gene TRBJ1-2; 7 bases agree with TRBD1. Unmatched junction bases numbered 7, after V lost 3 bases and J lost 6 bases. There are 13 residues in the CDR3. CDR1 GTSNPN and CDR2 SVGIG come from the germline V gene (reference sequence). CDR3 DNA: TGTGCCTGGAGCGAAAACACAGGGGATGGCTACACCTTC. It is translated as CAWSENTGDGYTF.

The chain links TRBV25-1 to TRBJ1-3, with D tentatively TRBD1 (5 bases). CDR1 is MGHDK, CDR2 SYGVNS, per germline. V was shortened by 5 bases and J by 0 bases, with 11 bases between the two germline ends. The length of the CDR3 is 15 residues. CDR3 loop: CASSPRDFSGNTIYF. The CDR3 DNA is TGTGCCAGCAGTCCAAGGGACTTCTCTGGAAACACCATATATTTT.

The chain couples TRBV30 to TRBJ1-3, with a possible D match to TRBD1 (6 bases). Germline V lookup: CDR1 GTSNPN, CDR2 SVGIG (reference sequence). The ends were cut back, 1 base at V and 3 bases at J, with 13 bases in the middle. This CDR3 contains 15 residues. The CDR3: CAWSAYTGYGNTIYF. The DNA of the CDR3 is TGTGCCTGGAGTGCTTACACAGGGTATGGAAACACCATATATTTT.

The chain joins TRBV9 to TRBJ2-1; maybe TRBD2 (5 bases). Trimming cost V 0 bases and J 8 bases, with 12 bases left between them. The CDR3 sequence is 14 residues long. Germline loops: CDR1 SGDLS, CDR2 YYNGEE. The CDR3 reads CASSVGPAGDEQFF. CDR3 DNA sequence: TGTGCCAGCAGCGTAGGCCCAGCCGGGGATGAGCAGTTCTTC.

The gene calls are TRBV4-1 and TRBJ1-3; D is perhaps TRBD1 (5 bases). Per the germline V gene, CDR1 is MGHRA and CDR2 is YSYEKL. Trimming shortened V by 1 base and J by 0 bases, and 13 bases separated the two germline ends. The CDR3 spans 17 residues. The CDR3 loop is CASSQAAGHLSGNTIYF. For the CDR3, the DNA is TGCGCCAGCAGCCAAGCAGCAGGACACCTCTCTGGAAACACCATATATTTT.

The chain carries TRBV9 and TRBJ1-1, with a tentative D call TRBD1 (5 bases). V lost 5 bases, J lost 1 base, and 12 bases lay in between. CDR1 and CDR2 (germline): SGDLS, YYNGEE. CDR3 length equals 14 residues. The CDR3 nucleotides read TGTGCCAGCAGTGGAGGGGTCCAGAACACTGAAGCTTTCTTT. It codes for CASSGGVQNTEAFF. Complete variable domain (other parts from reference TRBV9 and TRBJ1-1): DSGVTQTPKHLITATGQRVTLRCSPRSGDLSVYWYQQSLDQGLQFLIQYYNGEERAKGNILERFSAQQFPDLHSELNLSSLELGDSALYFCASSGGVQNTEAFFGQGTRLTVV.

This clone was counted between two and nine times. The V and J genes are TRBV30 and TRBJ2-7; 9 bases fit TRBD2. Per the germline V gene, CDR1 is GTSNPN and CDR2 is SVGIG (reference sequence). V trimming: 3 bases; J trimming: 2 bases; junction bases outside the gene matches: 5. The CDR3 totals 14 residues. In DNA form, the CDR3 reads TGTGCCTGGAGGCCAGCGGGGGGAGCCTACGAGCAGTACTTC. Its protein product is CAWRPAGGAYEQYF.

The chain has TRBV4-2 and TRBJ2-1; 10 bases map to TRBD2. V dropped 0 bases and J dropped 7; count of bases not matched to a gene: 3. Germline assignment: CDR1 LGHNA and CDR2 YNFKEQ. This CDR3 region has 15 residues. In nucleotides, the CDR3 is TGTGCCAGCAGCCAAGAAGCGGGAGGGAGTAATGAGCAGTTCTTC. The encoded protein is CASSQEAGGSNEQFF.

The rearrangement joins TRBV7-2 to TRBJ2-5; possible D gene TRBD1, 6 bases. The V gene lost 5 bases and the J gene lost 4 bases, with 14 bases spanning the gap. This CDR3 has 14 residues. The germline CDR1 and CDR2 sequences are SGHTA and FQGNSA. The CDR3 protein is CASSEQGGGETQYF. CDR3 bases: TGTGCCAGCAGCGAACAAGGGGGTGGAGAGACCCAGTACTTC.

The rearrangement uses TRBV11-3 and TRBJ2-2; TRBD2 is a possible D gene (7 bases). V was cut by 5 bases and J by 7 bases, with 14 bases left in between. Germline values: CDR1 SGHNT, CDR2 YENEEA. The CDR3 loop spans 14 amino acids. The CDR3 loop is CASSRRGAGGELFF. Written as DNA, the CDR3 is TGTGCCAGCAGCCGCCGGGGGGCCGGCGGGGAGCTGTTTTTT.

This chain uses TRBV4-3 with TRBJ1-4; TRBD1 matches at 7 bases. CDR1 LGHNA and CDR2 YSLEER come from the germline V gene. Trimming removed 5 bases from V and 4 bases from J; junction bases left unmatched: 7. CDR3 length: 15 amino acids. CDR3 in DNA: TGCGCCAGCAGCTTAGACCCAGGGGGTAATGAAAAACTGTTTTTT. It translates to CASSLDPGGNEKLFF.

This clone was counted a few times. The chain carries TRBV7-6 and TRBJ2-7; TRBD2 aligns across 13 bases. The germline gives CDR1 SGHVS, CDR2 FNYEAQ. The CDR3 is 19 amino acids. V lost 5 bases, J lost 6 bases, and 19 bases stayed unmatched. CDR3 bases: TGTGCCAGCAGCCAAAAAACCCTAGCCGGACTAGCGGGAGTCGGCGAGCAGTACTTC. It is translated as CASSQKTLAGLAGVGEQYF. The full variable domain, with the rest looked up from reference TRBV7-6 and TRBJ2-7, is GAGVSQSPRYKVTKRGQDVALRCDPISGHVSLYWYRQALGQGPEFLTYFNYEAQQDKSGLPNDRFSAERPEGSISTLTIQRTEQRDSAMYRCASSQKTLAGLAGVGEQYFGPGTRLTVT.

The J gene is TRBJ2-5, the V gene TRBV29-1; D possibly corresponds to TRBD2 (5 bases). The ends were cut back, 8 bases at V and 2 bases at J, with 12 bases in the middle. The germline CDR1 and CDR2 sequences are SQVTM and ANQGSEA. CDR3 length equals 12 residues. CDR3: CSFQRRQETQYF. CDR3 bases: TGCAGCTTTCAGCGGAGGCAAGAGACCCAGTACTTC.

The chain links TRBV2 to TRBJ1-2, with unresolved D. Between the trimmed V and J ends, which lost 4 bases and 4 bases, there was a span of 7 bases. This CDR3 has 12 amino acids. CDR1 and CDR2 (germline): SNHLY, FYNNEI. The CDR3 DNA sequence: TGTGCCAGCAGTGTATGGGCCTATGGCTACACCTTC. This sequence encodes CASSVWAYGYTF. The full variable domain, with the rest looked up from reference TRBV2 and TRBJ1-2, is EPEVTQTPSHQVTQMGQEVILRCVPISNHLYFYWYRQILGQKVEFLVSFYNNEISEKSEIFDDQFSVERPDGSNFTLKIRSTKLEDSAMYFCASSVWAYGYTFGSGTRLTVV.

This sequence joins TRBV27 and TRBJ1-4; no clear D. With 1 base removed from V and 0 bases from J, the gap between germline ends came to 15 bases. This CDR3 is 18 amino acids long. Germline lookup yields CDR1 MNHEY and CDR2 SMNVEV (reference sequence). CDR3 sequence (DNA): TGTGCCAGCAGTTTATGGGGAGCAACCGGGGCAACTAATGAAAAACTGTTTTTT. Encoded protein: CASSLWGATGATNEKLFF.

J is TRBJ1-2 and V is TRBV6-5; maybe TRBD1 (6 bases). The CDR3 extends over 15 amino acids. Germline loops: CDR1 MNHEY, CDR2 SVGAGI. The V end lost 3 bases, the J end lost 4 bases, and 15 bases lay between the germline ends. Written as DNA, the CDR3 is TGTGCCAGCAGTTATCACGGACAGATTGGCTATGGCTACACCTTC. Its translation: CASSYHGQIGYGYTF.

This clone was seen just once. The rearrangement links TRBV6-1 to TRBJ1-2, with D tentatively TRBD1 (6 bases). The CDR3 contains 14 residues. V shed 6 bases and J shed 4 bases, with 15 bases lying between them. The germline CDR1 and CDR2 sequences are MNHNS and SASEGT. The CDR3: CASRWGQGGYGYTF. CDR3 nucleotides: TGTGCCAGCAGATGGGGGCAGGGTGGCTATGGCTACACCTTC.

This chain connects TRBV4-3 to TRBJ2-2, with TRBD2 matching 7 bases. This CDR3 is 16 amino acids long. V dropped 1 base and J dropped 7; count of bases not matched to a gene: 9. Germline CDR1 is LGHNA and CDR2 is YSLEER. CDR3 DNA: TGCGCCAGCAGCCAAGTTTATTCAGCGGGACTCGGGGAGCTGTTTTTT. The encoded protein is CASSQVYSAGLGELFF.

The rearrangement uses TRBV19 and TRBJ1-5; tentatively, D is TRBD1 (5 bases). From germline, CDR1 is LNHDA and CDR2 SQIVND (reference sequence). This CDR3 contains 15 residues. Trimming removed 7 bases at V and 1 base at J, with 14 bases between. CDR3 region: CASISSGLSNQPQHF. CDR3 sequence (DNA): TGTGCCAGTATTTCGTCAGGGTTGAGCAATCAGCCCCAGCATTTT.

This sequence joins TRBV4-2 and TRBJ2-1; 10 bases agree with TRBD2. V lost 3 bases and J lost 4; bases outside the gene matches: 0. Germline loops: CDR1 LGHNA, CDR2 YNFKEQ. The CDR3 totals 14 residues. In nucleotides, the CDR3 is TGTGCCAGCAGCCAGACTAGCGGGTACAATGAGCAGTTCTTC. It translates to CASSQTSGYNEQFF.

The CDR3, as DNA: TGCAGCGTTGAAGACCAGGGGTACAACGAGCAGTACTTC. This encodes CSVEDQGYNEQYF. This rearrangement joins TRBV29-1 to TRBJ2-7, with D maybe TRBD1 (6 bases). The germline V gene has CDR1 SQVTM and CDR2 ANQGSEA. Trimming pared 0 bases from V and 5 bases from J, leaving 11 bases between. There are 13 residues in the CDR3.

This chain uses TRBV18 with TRBJ1-5; 9 nucleotides align to TRBD1. There are 16 residues in the CDR3. The germline V gene has CDR1 KGHSH and CDR2 LQKENI. J lost 4 bases, V lost 3 bases, and 7 bases had no gene match. The CDR3 DNA reads as TGTGCCAGCTCACCGAGGACAGGGGATAGGAATCAGCCCCAGCATTTT. Protein: CASSPRTGDRNQPQHF. Together with reference TRBV18 and TRBJ1-5, the CDR3 gives the full variable domain: NAGVMQNPRHLVRRRGQEARLRCSPMKGHSHVYWYRQLPEEGLKFMVYLQKENIIDESGMPKERFSAEFPKEGPSILRIQQVVRGDSAAYFCASSPRTGDRNQPQHFGDGTRLSIL.

J is TRBJ1-2 and V is TRBV9; 7 nucleotides align to TRBD1. Germline V gene data show CDR1 as SGDLS and CDR2 as YYNGEE. The trim removed 2 bases at V and 3 bases at J, leaving 7 bases unmatched. This CDR3 has 15 amino acids. The CDR3, as DNA: TGTGCCAGCAGCGTGTGGGGGACAGACGACTATGGCTACACCTTC. It encodes CASSVWGTDDYGYTF.